The 32 T cell receptor beta chains below were found in one sample sequenced in a study of blood T cell repertoires in COVID-19. Data came from immunoSEQ multiplex PCR; TCRdb stores just in-frame clones and leaves some out. The sample lists about 34,000 clones; roughly 74% were seen once. The sequencing sample was made of peripheral blood. The receptors were sampled from a man of 80 years or more with active or convalescent COVID-19.

V usage is TRBV19 and J usage is TRBJ2-5, with D possibly TRBD1 on 5 matching bases. Per the germline V gene, CDR1 is LNHDA and CDR2 is SQIVND (reference sequence). V gave up 5 bases and J gave up 4 bases, with 14 bases separating them. This CDR3 region has 14 residues. The CDR3 protein is CASSWTNGRETQYF. The DNA for the CDR3 is TGTGCCAGTAGTTGGACAAACGGAAGAGAGACCCAGTACTTC. The full variable domain, rest sourced from reference TRBV19 and TRBJ2-5, is DGGITQSPKYLFRKEGQNVTLSCEQNLNHDAMYWYRQDPGQGLRLIYYSQIVNDFQKGDIAEGYSVSREKKESFPLTVTSAQKNPTAFYLCASSWTNGRETQYFGPGTRLLVL.

V and J are TRBV29-1 and TRBJ2-1; possibly TRBD1 for D (7 bases). This CDR3 comprises 16 residues. Between the trimmed V and J ends, which lost 2 bases and 4 bases, there was a span of 18 bases. Germline CDR1 is SQVTM and CDR2 is ANQGSEA. The CDR3, as DNA: TGCAGCGTTGAAAAAAGGGACAGCGGGTTTTACAATGAGCAGTTCTTC. Protein product: CSVEKRDSGFYNEQFF.

CDR3 sequence (DNA): TGTGCCAGCAGTTCCGCGGGCTCCTACAATGAGCAGTTCTTC. Residues: CASSSAGSYNEQFF. V and J are TRBV28 and TRBJ2-1; tentatively, D is TRBD2 (5 bases). Germline assignment: CDR1 MDHEN and CDR2 SYDVKM. This CDR3 region has 14 residues. V lost 4 bases to trimming and J lost 0 bases, with 7 bases between them.

The gene calls are TRBV10-3 and TRBJ2-2; the match to TRBD2 covers 8 bases. The length of the CDR3 is 17 residues. The germline CDR1 and CDR2 sequences are ENHRY and SYGVKD. With 3 bases clipped from V and 1 base from J, the junction kept 7 bases outside the gene matches. The CDR3 DNA reads as TGTGCCATCAGTGACTCAAATAGCGGGATGAACACCGGGGAGCTGTTTTTT. It yields the protein CAISDSNSGMNTGELFF.

The rearrangement links TRBV5-1 to TRBJ2-7; 13 positions agree with TRBD2. The V gene end was trimmed by 4 bases and the J gene end by 5 bases; junction bases not matched to a gene: 12. Germline lookup yields CDR1 SGHRS and CDR2 YFSETQ. This CDR3 is built from 17 residues. The CDR3: CASSPGTSGKSSDEQYF. The CDR3 DNA follows: TGCGCCAGCAGCCCCGGGACTAGCGGGAAAAGTTCGGACGAGCAGTACTTC.

This chain joins TRBV27 and TRBJ2-2; 9 nucleotides align to TRBD1. Germline lookup yields CDR1 MNHEY and CDR2 SMNVEV (reference sequence). V was pared by 4 bases and J by 6 bases, with 6 bases of the junction left unmatched. This CDR3 has 15 amino acids. The CDR3 region has the DNA TGTGCCAGCAGTTCGTGGACAGGGGATTCCGGGGAGCTGTTTTTT. It is translated as CASSSWTGDSGELFF.

CDR3 DNA sequence: TGTGCCAGCAGCTTTCAGGGGAACACTGAAGCTTTCTTT. The encoded protein is CASSFQGNTEAFF. The rearrangement uses TRBV7-2 and TRBJ1-1; D perhaps matches TRBD1 (5 bases). Trimming took 3 bases from V and 1 from J, leaving 6 bases between them. CDR3 size: 13 residues. Germline assignment: CDR1 SGHTA and CDR2 FQGNSA.

The table lists this clone with a count of one. The chain has TRBV12-3 or TRBV12-4 and TRBJ1-5; 8 bases map to TRBD1. The ends lost 6 bases at V and 5 bases at J; junction bases unmatched: 3. This CDR3 comprises 13 residues. The CDR3: CASSSQGDQPQHF. The CDR3 DNA is TGTGCCAGCAGCTCACAGGGGGATCAGCCCCAGCATTTT.

This sequence joins TRBV7-9 and TRBJ2-3; 7 nucleotides agree with TRBD2. The germline CDR1 and CDR2 sequences are SEHNR and FQNEAQ (reference sequence). V gave up 6 bases and J gave up 5 bases; unmatched junction bases: 14. CDR3 length: 16 amino acids. CDR3 sequence (DNA): TGTGCCAGCAGATCAGGTCGCGGGAGCGGGGTAGATACGCAGTATTTT. This sequence encodes CASRSGRGSGVDTQYF.

The chain combines TRBV28 with TRBJ2-7; 11 bases line up with TRBD1. Trimming at V came to 2 bases and at J to 2 bases, leaving 2 bases not matched to a gene. The CDR3 contains 15 residues. Germline CDR1 MDHEN, CDR2 SYDVKM. As DNA, the CDR3 is TGTGCCAGCAGTTTAGCGGGACAGGGGGCCTACGAGCAGTACTTC. Its translation is CASSLAGQGAYEQYF.

The chain is built from TRBV4-1 and TRBJ2-7; D unresolved. The CDR3 is made up of 13 amino acids. V was shortened by 0 bases and J by 0 bases, with 3 bases between the two germline ends. Germline CDR1 is MGHRA and CDR2 is YSYEKL. CDR3: CASSQDFSYEQYF. CDR3 nucleotides: TGCGCCAGCAGCCAAGACTTCTCCTACGAGCAGTACTTC.

This clone came up a few times. V gene TRBV11-1 combines with J gene TRBJ2-7; 7 bases are a match to TRBD2. The CDR3 is made up of 13 amino acids. With 5 bases clipped from V and 1 base from J, the junction kept 2 bases outside the gene matches. In germline, CDR1 is SGHAT, CDR2 FQDESV (reference sequence). The CDR3 is CASSRRESYEQYF. In DNA, the CDR3 is TGTGCCAGCAGCAGGCGGGAGTCCTACGAGCAGTACTTC.

The genes are TRBV6-6 and TRBJ1-2, with no clear D. This CDR3 spans 13 amino acids. V was clipped by 2 bases and J by 6 bases, with 10 bases between them. CDR1 MNHNY and CDR2 SVGAGI come from the germline V gene (reference sequence). The chain's CDR3 is CASSYRHLDGYTF. DNA for the CDR3: TGTGCCAGCAGTTACCGCCACTTGGATGGCTACACCTTC.

The chain links TRBV28 to TRBJ1-5; D might be TRBD1 (5 bases). The CDR3 has 18 residues. Trimming took off 5 bases at V and 5 bases at J, with 25 bases between the two ends. Germline V CDR1 and CDR2: MDHEN, SYDVKM. CDR3 region: CASSQSRGLGSLDQPQHF. Written as DNA, the CDR3 is TGTGCCAGCAGTCAGTCGCGGGGCTTGGGGTCGTTGGATCAGCCCCAGCATTTT.

The chain joins TRBV9 to TRBJ2-7, with 12 bases lining up with TRBD2. This CDR3 has 14 residues. Trimming at V came to 3 bases and at J to 6 bases, leaving 4 bases not matched to a gene. Germline V lookup: CDR1 SGDLS, CDR2 YYNGEE. The CDR3 DNA reads TGTGCCAGCAGCGGACTAGCGGGAGAATTCGAGCAGTACTTC. This translates into CASSGLAGEFEQYF.

The rearrangement uses TRBV7-8 and TRBJ2-1, with 8 nucleotides matching TRBD2. V was pared by 2 bases and J by 0 bases, with 9 bases of the junction left unmatched. This CDR3 region has 18 residues. The germline CDR1 and CDR2 sequences are SGHVS and FQNEAQ. CDR3 sequence: CASSLRSRSGSSYNEQFF. The CDR3 bases are TGTGCCAGCAGCTTAAGGTCGCGCAGCGGGAGCTCCTACAATGAGCAGTTCTTC.

The rearrangement links TRBV28 to TRBJ1-1, with D tentatively TRBD1 (5 bases). Germline CDR1 reads MDHEN; CDR2 reads SYDVKM. The CDR3 covers 14 residues. The V end was cut by 3 bases, the J end by 5 bases, with 13 bases between. The CDR3 loop reads CASSLWTKGTEAFF. The CDR3 coding sequence is TGTGCCAGCAGTTTGTGGACAAAGGGTACTGAAGCTTTCTTT.

The chain recombines TRBV11-2 with TRBJ1-1; perhaps TRBD1 as D (6 bases). The CDR3 sequence is 15 residues long. Germline CDR1 reads SGHAT; CDR2 reads FQNNGV. Trimming took off 3 bases at V and 1 base at J, with 12 bases between the two ends. The CDR3 sequence: CASSFPGVGNTEAFF. CDR3 nucleotide sequence: TGTGCCAGCAGCTTTCCAGGGGTGGGGAACACTGAAGCTTTCTTT.

The V gene is TRBV6-5, the J gene TRBJ2-4; TRBD1 agrees at 8 bases. The CDR3 length is 16 residues. Trimming at V came to 2 bases and at J to 0 bases, leaving 3 bases not matched to a gene. Germline V lookup: CDR1 MNHEY, CDR2 SVGAGI. The CDR3 loop is CASSYPDRVAKNIQYF. CDR3 sequence (DNA): TGTGCCAGCAGTTACCCGGACAGGGTAGCCAAAAACATTCAGTACTTC.

The chain recombines TRBV12-5 with TRBJ2-7, with TRBD2 matching over 9 bases. V shed 5 bases, J shed 7 bases, and the junction held 6 bases outside the gene matches. The CDR3 is 13 residues long. Germline CDR1 reads LGHNT; CDR2 reads FRNRAP. The CDR3 DNA is TGTGCTAGTGGTACCGGACTAGCGAGGGAGCAGTACTTC. This gives the protein CASGTGLAREQYF.

The gene calls are TRBV10-3 and TRBJ1-5; a weak D match, TRBD1 (5 bases). The CDR3 covers 14 residues. V dropped 11 bases and J dropped 2 bases, with 16 bases sitting between them. The germline gives CDR1 ENHRY, CDR2 SYGVKD. The CDR3 sequence is CASWGGSGNQPQHF. CDR3 coding DNA: TGTGCCTCCTGGGGGGGGTCTGGCAATCAGCCCCAGCATTTT.

The chain recombines TRBV12-5 with TRBJ2-5; TRBD2 matches at 12 bases. CDR3 length: 17 amino acids. Germline CDR1 is LGHNT and CDR2 is FRNRAP. J gave up 5 bases and V 1 base, and 8 bases lay outside the gene matches. The CDR3 region is CASGLATSGSWGETQYF. CDR3 bases: TGTGCTAGTGGTTTGGCGACTAGCGGGAGTTGGGGGGAGACCCAGTACTTC.

This rearrangement joins TRBV18 to TRBJ1-3; D gene uncertain. V was shortened by 0 bases and J by 0 bases, with 18 bases between the two germline ends. Germline V CDR1 and CDR2: KGHSH, LQKENI. The CDR3 consists of 19 residues. The CDR3 region has the DNA TGTGCCAGCTCACCACCGGAACTAGCGGGGAGGGCCTCTGGAAACACCATATATTTT. Translated: CASSPPELAGRASGNTIYF. Full variable domain (remainder filled in from reference TRBV18 and TRBJ1-3): NAGVMQNPRHLVRRRGQEARLRCSPMKGHSHVYWYRQLPEEGLKFMVYLQKENIIDESGMPKERFSAEFPKEGPSILRIQQVVRGDSAAYFCASSPPELAGRASGNTIYFGEGSWLTVV.

This clone is deemed medium-sized (0.01 to 0.1%). The rearrangement joins TRBV5-1 to TRBJ2-7, with TRBD2 identical over 7 bases. In germline, CDR1 is SGHRS, CDR2 YFSETQ. J lost 8 bases, V lost 5 bases, and 10 bases had no gene match. The length of the CDR3 is 13 residues. The CDR3 sequence is CASSGGLPVKQYF. Here the CDR3 DNA reads TGCGCCAGCAGTGGGGGACTACCGGTTAAGCAGTACTTC.

As concerns this clone: Relative to the germline gene, one junction end is altered; a read error may explain this. J is TRBJ1-1 and V is TRBV28; D might be TRBD1 (5 bases). There are 15 residues in the CDR3. Germline lookup yields CDR1 MDHEN and CDR2 SYDVKM. This CDR3 is CASSLRAGLNPEAFF. DNA of the CDR3: TGTGCCAGCAGTTTAAGGGCAGGGTTGAACCCTGAAGCTTTCTTT.

The chain uses TRBV3-1 (or the pseudogene TRBV3-2) and TRBJ2-4; 7 bases line up with TRBD1. The CDR3 is made up of 14 amino acids. V dropped 9 bases and J dropped 9; count of bases not matched to a gene: 14. The germline gives CDR1 LGHDT, CDR2 YNNKEL (reference sequence). Here the CDR3 reads CARGSRDRRGIQYF. In DNA, the CDR3 is TGTGCCAGAGGCTCAAGGGACAGAAGGGGCATTCAGTACTTC.

This clone appeared a single time. The chain is built from TRBV6-2 or TRBV6-3 and TRBJ1-1; D may be TRBD1 (6 bases). V gave up 5 bases and J gave up 4 bases, with 8 bases separating them. CDR1 is MNHEY and CDR2 is SVGEGT in the germline V gene. The CDR3 sequence is 12 residues long. CDR3 DNA: TGTGCCAGCAGTGGGGGGGCCACTGAAGCTTTCTTT. Translated: CASSGGATEAFF.

V and J are TRBV7-2 and TRBJ1-5; D is unclear. The V and J ends lost 3 bases and 2 bases respectively, with 11 bases between them. Germline V lookup: CDR1 SGHTA, CDR2 FQGNSA. CDR3 length: 15 amino acids. CDR3 loop: CASSFIGGGNQPQHF. DNA for the CDR3: TGTGCCAGCAGCTTTATCGGCGGGGGCAATCAGCCCCAGCATTTT.

This CDR3 reads CASSHSGSYNEQFF. The CDR3 DNA follows: TGTGCCAGCAGCCACAGCGGGAGCTACAATGAGCAGTTCTTC. V and J are TRBV7-9 and TRBJ2-1, with 8 positions matching TRBD2. Germline assignment: CDR1 SEHNR and CDR2 FQNEAQ (reference sequence). This CDR3 region has 14 residues. Trimming removed 5 bases from V and 3 bases from J; junction bases left unmatched: 3.

The chain couples TRBV19 to TRBJ2-1; tentative D call: TRBD2 (6 bases). The V and J ends lost 10 bases and 4 bases respectively, with 17 bases between them. Germline V lookup: CDR1 LNHDA, CDR2 SQIVND (reference sequence). CDR3 length equals 14 residues. In DNA, the CDR3 is TGTGCCACCCTGCAGGCCGGGAGTTACAATGAGCAGTTCTTC. Translating gives CATLQAGSYNEQFF. The full variable domain, its missing parts supplied by reference TRBV19 and TRBJ2-1, is DGGITQSPKYLFRKEGQNVTLSCEQNLNHDAMYWYRQDPGQGLRLIYYSQIVNDFQKGDIAEGYSVSREKKESFPLTVTSAQKNPTAFYLCATLQAGSYNEQFFGPGTRLTVL.

The gene calls are TRBV23-1 and TRBJ2-5; 8 nucleotides line up with TRBD1. TRBV23-1 is annotated as an ORF whose role is uncertain. The CDR3 is 16 residues long. The V segment lost 3 bases and the J segment 0 bases; nucleotides outside the gene matches: 6. CDR3: CASSHSTGQDQETQYF. The CDR3 coding sequence is TGCGCCAGCAGTCACTCGACGGGACAGGACCAAGAGACCCAGTACTTC.

The chain recombines TRBV28 with TRBJ1-2; a possible D gene is TRBD1 (6 bases). From germline, CDR1 is MDHEN and CDR2 SYDVKM. Trimming took off 2 bases at V and 4 bases at J, with 11 bases between the two ends. This CDR3 comprises 14 residues. In DNA form, the CDR3 reads TGTGCCAGCAGTTTAAGGAGGACAGCCTATGGCTACACCTTC. Protein product: CASSLRRTAYGYTF.